This note documents a single T cell receptor (beta chain) sequence. The sample comes from a study of control samples from healthy donors and cancer patients. Sequencing was performed with immunoSEQ multiplex PCR; in TCRdb, only in-frame clones are kept and a portion is missing. The sample records about 110,000 clones, 91% being singletons. The ends were cut back, 0 bases at V and 9 bases at J, with 5 bases in the middle. CDR1 and CDR2 from the germline V gene are MNHEY and SVGEGT. CDR3 size: 12 residues. The sequencing sample was made of blood. This receptor was identified in a young woman in good health. This rearrangement joins TRBV6-2 or TRBV6-3 to TRBJ2-2; D remains ambiguous. The CDR3 DNA is TGTGCCAGCAGTTACTCGGGCTGGGAGCTGTTTTTT. As protein: CASSYSGWELFF.